This T cell receptor (beta chain) was recorded in a study of cytomegalovirus exposure and HLA in healthy donors. Findings of the study overall: Both high specificity and high sensitivity reportedly marked the classifier's diagnosis of cytomegalovirus status.

This CDR3 has 17 amino acids. The germline V gene has CDR1 SGDLS and CDR2 YYNGEE. Trimming took off 2 bases at V and 0 bases at J, with 18 bases between the two ends. Only in-frame clones appear in the TCRdb table, and some are missing; sequencing was by immunoSEQ multiplex PCR. The sample holds roughly 150,000 clones, approximately 87% seen once. Comments on this clone: No antigen is known for it.

The receptor was isolated from a woman in her thirties in good health and CMV-seronegative. Sequencing used PBMCs. The V and J genes are TRBV9 and TRBJ2-7; D is possibly TRBD1 (6 bases). This CDR3 is CASSVGSGTPYSYEQYF. CDR3 nucleotide sequence: TGTGCCAGCAGCGTGGGATCCGGGACACCCTACTCCTACGAGCAGTACTTC.